The present T cell receptor (beta chain) was sequenced within a study of T cells in Graves' hyperthyroidism and ophthalmopathy. About the study: At the time of initial diagnosis and before any treatment, peripheral blood was collected.

This clonotype was detected ten times or more. TCR beta CDR3 regions were amplified from RNA. The HTBI primer set served for first-round RT-PCR of the TCR CDR3. TCRdb redid the calling of the multiplex PCR reads with MiXCR, one entry per CDR3 protein. The sample gives hundreds of thousands of distinct CDR3 sequences, around a sixth of which show up once; roughly 26% is in the top ten. J gave up 7 bases and V 4 bases, and 15 bases lay outside the gene matches. The CDR3 loop spans 19 amino acids. Germline CDR1 MNHNS, CDR2 SASEGT. V and J are TRBV6-1 and TRBJ2-3; 15 nucleotides align to TRBD2. The clonotype originates from a woman under 30 with Graves' hyperthyroidism that later progressed to Graves' ophthalmopathy. Sequenced: blood. This CDR3 is CASSAGPNSGTSGGYTQYF. The CDR3 nucleotides read TGTGCCAGCAGTGCGGGACCGAACTCCGGGACTAGCGGGGGGTATACGCAGTATTTT.